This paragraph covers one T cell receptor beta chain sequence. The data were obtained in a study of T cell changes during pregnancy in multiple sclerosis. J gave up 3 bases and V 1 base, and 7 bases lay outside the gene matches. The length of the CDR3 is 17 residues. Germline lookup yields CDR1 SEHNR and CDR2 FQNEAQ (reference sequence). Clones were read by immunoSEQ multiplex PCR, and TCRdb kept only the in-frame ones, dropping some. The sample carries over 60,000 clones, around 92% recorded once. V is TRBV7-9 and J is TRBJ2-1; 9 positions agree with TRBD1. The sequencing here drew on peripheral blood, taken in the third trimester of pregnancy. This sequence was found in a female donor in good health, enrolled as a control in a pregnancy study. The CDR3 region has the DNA TGTGCCAGCAGCTTAGGTCCGGACAGGGGTAACTACAATGAGCAGTTCTTC. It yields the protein CASSLGPDRGNYNEQFF.